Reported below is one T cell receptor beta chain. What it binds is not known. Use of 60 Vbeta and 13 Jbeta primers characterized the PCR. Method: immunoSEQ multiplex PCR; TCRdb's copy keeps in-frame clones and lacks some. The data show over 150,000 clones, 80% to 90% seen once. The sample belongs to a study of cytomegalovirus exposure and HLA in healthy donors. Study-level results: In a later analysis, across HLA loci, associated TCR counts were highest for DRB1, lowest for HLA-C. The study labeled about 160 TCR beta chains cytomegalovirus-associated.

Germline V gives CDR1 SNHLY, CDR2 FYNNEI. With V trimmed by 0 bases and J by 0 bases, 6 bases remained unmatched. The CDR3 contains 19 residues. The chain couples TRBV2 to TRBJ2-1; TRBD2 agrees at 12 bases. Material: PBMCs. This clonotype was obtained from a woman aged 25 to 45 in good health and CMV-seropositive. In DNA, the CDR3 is TGTGCCAGCAGTGAAGCCGGGACTAGCGGGTTCCGCTCCTACAATGAGCAGTTCTTC. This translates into CASSEAGTSGFRSYNEQFF.